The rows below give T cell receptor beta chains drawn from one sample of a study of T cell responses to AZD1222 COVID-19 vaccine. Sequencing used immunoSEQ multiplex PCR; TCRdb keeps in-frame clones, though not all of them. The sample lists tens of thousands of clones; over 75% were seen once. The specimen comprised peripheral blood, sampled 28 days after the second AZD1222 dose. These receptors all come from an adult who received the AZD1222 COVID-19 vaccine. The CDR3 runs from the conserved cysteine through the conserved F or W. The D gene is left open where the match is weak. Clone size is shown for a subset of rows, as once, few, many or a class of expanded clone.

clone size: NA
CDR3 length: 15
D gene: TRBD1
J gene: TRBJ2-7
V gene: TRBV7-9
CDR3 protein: CASRPPPGQPYEQYF
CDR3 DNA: TGTGCCAGCAGACCCCCACCGGGACAGCCCTACGAGCAGTACTTC

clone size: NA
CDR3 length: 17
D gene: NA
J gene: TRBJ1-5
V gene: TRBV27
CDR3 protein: CASSLVPGTEGNQPQHF
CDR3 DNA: TGTGCCAGCAGCTTAGTTCCCGGGACCGAGGGCAATCAGCCCCAGCATTTT

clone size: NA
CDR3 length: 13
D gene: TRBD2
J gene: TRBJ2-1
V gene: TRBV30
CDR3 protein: CAWSLAGGNEQFF
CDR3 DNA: TGTGCCTGGAGTCTAGCGGGGGGGAATGAGCAGTTCTTC

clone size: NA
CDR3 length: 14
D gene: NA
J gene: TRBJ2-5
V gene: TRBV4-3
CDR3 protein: CASSQNLVGETQYF
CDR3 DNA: TGCGCCAGCAGCCAAAACCTAGTAGGGGAGACCCAGTACTTC

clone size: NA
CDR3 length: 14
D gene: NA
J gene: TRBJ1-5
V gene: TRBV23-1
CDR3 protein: CASKGSHSNQPQHF
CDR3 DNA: TGCGCCAGCAAGGGCAGCCATAGCAATCAGCCCCAGCATTTT

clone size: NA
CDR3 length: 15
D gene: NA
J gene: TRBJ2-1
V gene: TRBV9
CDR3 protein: CASSARTAGGNEQFF
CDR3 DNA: TGTGCCAGCAGCGCCAGGACGGCTGGGGGAAATGAGCAGTTCTTC

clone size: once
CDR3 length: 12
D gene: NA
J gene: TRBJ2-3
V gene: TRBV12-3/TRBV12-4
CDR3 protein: CASSPSTDTQYF
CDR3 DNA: TGTGCCAGCAGTCCTAGCACAGATACGCAGTATTTT

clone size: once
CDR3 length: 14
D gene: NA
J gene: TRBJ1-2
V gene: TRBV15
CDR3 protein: CATSRDAGDYGYTF
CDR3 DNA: TGTGCCACCAGCAGAGATGCAGGGGACTATGGCTACACCTTC

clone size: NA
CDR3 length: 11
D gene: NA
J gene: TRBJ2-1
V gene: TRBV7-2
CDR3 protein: CASSLAEEQFF
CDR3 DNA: TGTGCCAGCAGCTTAGCGGAGGAGCAGTTCTTC

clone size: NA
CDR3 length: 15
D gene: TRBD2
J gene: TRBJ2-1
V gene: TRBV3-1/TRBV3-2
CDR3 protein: CASSPLGREGYEQFF
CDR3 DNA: TGTGCCAGCAGCCCCTTGGGGCGGGAGGGCTATGAGCAGTTCTTC

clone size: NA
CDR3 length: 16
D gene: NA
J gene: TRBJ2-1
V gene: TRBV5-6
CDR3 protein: CASSLERIGTGNEQFF
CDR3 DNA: TGTGCCAGCAGCTTGGAAAGGATTGGGACTGGGAATGAGCAGTTCTTC

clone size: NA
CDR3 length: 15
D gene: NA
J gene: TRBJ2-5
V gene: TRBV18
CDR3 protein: CASSSRGGAQETQYF
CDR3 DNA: TGTGCCAGCTCATCGCGGGGCGGGGCTCAAGAGACCCAGTACTTC

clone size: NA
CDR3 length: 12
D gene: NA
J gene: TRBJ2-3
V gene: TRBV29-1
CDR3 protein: CSVRQDTDTQYF
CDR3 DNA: TGCAGCGTTCGACAGGACACAGATACGCAGTATTTT

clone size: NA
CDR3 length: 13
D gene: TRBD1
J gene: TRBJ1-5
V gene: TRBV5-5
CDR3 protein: CASGDSEYQPQHF
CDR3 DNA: TGTGCCAGCGGGGACAGTGAATATCAGCCCCAGCATTTT

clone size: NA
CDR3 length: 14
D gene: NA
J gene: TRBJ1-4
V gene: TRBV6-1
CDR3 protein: CASSEWGAHEKLFF
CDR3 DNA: TGTGCCAGCAGTGAATGGGGAGCTCATGAAAAACTGTTTTTT

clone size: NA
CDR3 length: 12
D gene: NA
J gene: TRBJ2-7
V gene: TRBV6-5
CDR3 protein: CASSSPSYEQYF
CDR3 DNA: TGTGCCAGCAGTTCCCCCTCCTACGAGCAGTACTTC

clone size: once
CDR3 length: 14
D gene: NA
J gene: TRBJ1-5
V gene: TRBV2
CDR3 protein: CASSERTVEQPQHF
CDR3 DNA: TGTGCCAGCAGTGAACGGACAGTCGAACAGCCCCAGCATTTT

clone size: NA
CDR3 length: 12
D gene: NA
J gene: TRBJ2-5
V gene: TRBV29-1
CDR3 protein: CSVLGSEETQYF
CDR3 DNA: TGCAGCGTTTTGGGGTCCGAAGAGACCCAGTACTTC

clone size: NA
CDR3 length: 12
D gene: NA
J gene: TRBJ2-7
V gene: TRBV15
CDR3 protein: CATSSQGHEQYF
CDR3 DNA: TGTGCCACCAGCAGTCAGGGTCACGAGCAGTACTTC

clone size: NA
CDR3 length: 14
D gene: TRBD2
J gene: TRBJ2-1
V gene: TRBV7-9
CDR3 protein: CASTSLAGNNEQFF
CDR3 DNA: TGTGCCAGCACCAGTCTAGCGGGGAACAATGAGCAGTTCTTC

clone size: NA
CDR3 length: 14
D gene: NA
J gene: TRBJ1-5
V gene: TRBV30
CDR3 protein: CAWSAVSGNQPQHF
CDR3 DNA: TGTGCCTGGAGTGCAGTCTCGGGCAATCAGCCCCAGCATTTT

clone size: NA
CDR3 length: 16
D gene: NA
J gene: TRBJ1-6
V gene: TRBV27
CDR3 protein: CASSFEGSSYNSPLHF
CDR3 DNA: TGTGCCAGCAGTTTTGAGGGGAGCTCCTATAATTCACCCCTCCACTTT

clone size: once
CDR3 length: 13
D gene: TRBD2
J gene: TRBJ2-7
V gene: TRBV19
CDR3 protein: CASARGDSYEQYF
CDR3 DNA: TGTGCCAGCGCCCGGGGGGACTCCTACGAGCAGTACTTC

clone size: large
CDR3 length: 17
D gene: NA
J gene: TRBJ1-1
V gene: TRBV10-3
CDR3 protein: CAISESSILARNTEAFF
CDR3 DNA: TGTGCCATCAGTGAGTCGAGTATCTTGGCGAGGAACACTGAAGCTTTCTTT

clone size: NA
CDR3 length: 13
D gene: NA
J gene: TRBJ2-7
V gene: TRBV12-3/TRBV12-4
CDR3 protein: CASSFQERYEQYF
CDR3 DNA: TGTGCCAGCAGTTTCCAGGAGAGGTACGAGCAGTACTTC

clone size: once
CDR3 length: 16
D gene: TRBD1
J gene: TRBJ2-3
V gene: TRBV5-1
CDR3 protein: CASSLGEGQGLDTQYF
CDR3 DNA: TGCGCCAGCAGCTTGGGCGAGGGACAGGGACTAGATACGCAGTATTTT

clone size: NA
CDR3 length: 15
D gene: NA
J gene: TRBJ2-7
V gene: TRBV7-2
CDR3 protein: CASSSSYSGPYEQYF
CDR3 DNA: TGTGCCAGCAGCTCAAGCTACAGTGGCCCCTACGAGCAGTACTTC

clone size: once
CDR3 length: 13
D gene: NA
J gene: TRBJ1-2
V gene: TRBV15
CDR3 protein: CATSMDSLYGYTF
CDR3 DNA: TGTGCCACCAGCATGGACAGCCTCTATGGCTACACCTTC

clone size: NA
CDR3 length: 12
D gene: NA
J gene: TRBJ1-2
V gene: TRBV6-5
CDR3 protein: CAARGFDYGYTF
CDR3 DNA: TGTGCCGCCAGGGGATTTGACTATGGCTACACCTTC

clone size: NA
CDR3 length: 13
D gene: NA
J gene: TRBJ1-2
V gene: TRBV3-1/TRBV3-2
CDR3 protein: CASSLTDPYGYTF
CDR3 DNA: TGTGCCAGCAGCCTCACAGATCCCTATGGCTACACCTTC

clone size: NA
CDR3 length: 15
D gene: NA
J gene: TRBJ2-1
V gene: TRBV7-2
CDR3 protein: CASSLGFTGYNEQFF
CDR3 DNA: TGTGCCAGCAGCTTAGGTTTTACAGGGTACAATGAGCAGTTCTTC

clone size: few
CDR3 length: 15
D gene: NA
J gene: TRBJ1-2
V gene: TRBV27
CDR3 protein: CASSSDRSLVHGYTF
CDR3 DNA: TGTGCCAGCAGTTCTGACAGGTCTTTAGTACATGGCTACACCTTC

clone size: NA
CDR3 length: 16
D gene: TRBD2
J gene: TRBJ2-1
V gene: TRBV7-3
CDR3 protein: CASSFYSSGYNNEQFF
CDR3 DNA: TGTGCCAGCAGCTTCTACTCTAGCGGGTACAACAATGAGCAGTTCTTC

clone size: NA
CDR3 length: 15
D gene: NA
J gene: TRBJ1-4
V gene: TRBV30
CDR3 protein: CAWSVEDTTNEKLFF
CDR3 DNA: TGTGCCTGGAGTGTAGAAGATACAACTAATGAAAAACTGTTTTTT

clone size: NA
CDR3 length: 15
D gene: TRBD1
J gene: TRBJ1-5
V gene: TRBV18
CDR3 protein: CASSPVRQGYEPQHF
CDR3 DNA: TGTGCCAGCTCACCAGTGAGACAGGGTTACGAGCCCCAGCATTTT

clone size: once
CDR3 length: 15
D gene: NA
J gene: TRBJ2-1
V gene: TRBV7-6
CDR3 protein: CASSFLANSYNEQFF
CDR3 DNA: TGTGCCAGCAGCTTTCTAGCGAACTCCTACAATGAGCAGTTCTTC

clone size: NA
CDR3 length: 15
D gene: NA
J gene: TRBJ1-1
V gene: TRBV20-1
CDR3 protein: CSASRDNQLPSEAFF
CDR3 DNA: TGCAGTGCTAGTCGGGACAACCAGCTTCCCAGTGAAGCTTTCTTT

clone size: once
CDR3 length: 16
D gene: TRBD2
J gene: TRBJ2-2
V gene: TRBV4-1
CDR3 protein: CASSQVVAGGTGELFF
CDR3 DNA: TGCGCCAGCAGCCAAGTCGTAGCGGGAGGTACCGGGGAGCTGTTTTTT

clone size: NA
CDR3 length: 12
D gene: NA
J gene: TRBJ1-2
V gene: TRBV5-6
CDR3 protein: CASSADTNRYTF
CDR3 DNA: TGTGCCAGCAGCGCCGACACCAACCGCTACACCTTC

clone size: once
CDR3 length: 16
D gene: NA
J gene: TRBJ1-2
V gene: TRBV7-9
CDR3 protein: CASSSTPADGINGYTF
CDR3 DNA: TGTGCCAGCAGCTCCACGCCTGCCGACGGGATAAATGGCTACACCTTC

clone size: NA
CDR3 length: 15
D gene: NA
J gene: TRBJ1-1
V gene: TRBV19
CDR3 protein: CASSIESGFNTEAFF
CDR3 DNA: TGTGCCAGTAGTATAGAATCAGGGTTCAACACTGAAGCTTTCTTT

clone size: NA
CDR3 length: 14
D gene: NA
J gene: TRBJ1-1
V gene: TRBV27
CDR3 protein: CASSPSRVNTEAFF
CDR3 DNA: TGTGCCAGCAGCCCTTCCAGGGTGAACACTGAAGCTTTCTTT

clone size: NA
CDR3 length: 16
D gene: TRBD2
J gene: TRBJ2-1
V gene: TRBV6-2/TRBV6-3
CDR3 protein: CASSSLGREGCNEQFF
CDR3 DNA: TGTGCCAGCAGTTCCTTGGGACGGGAGGGTTGCAATGAGCAGTTCTTC

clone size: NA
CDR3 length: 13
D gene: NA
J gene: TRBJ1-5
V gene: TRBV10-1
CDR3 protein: CASSLSLGQPQHF
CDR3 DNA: TGCGCCAGCAGTCTCAGCCTCGGTCAGCCCCAGCATTTT

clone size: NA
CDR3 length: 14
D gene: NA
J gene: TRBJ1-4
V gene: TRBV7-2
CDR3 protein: CASSLGGGGEKLFF
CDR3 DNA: TGTGCCAGCAGCCTTGGAGGGGGAGGTGAAAAACTGTTTTTT

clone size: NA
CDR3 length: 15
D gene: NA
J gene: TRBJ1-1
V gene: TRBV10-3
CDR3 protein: CAISGLGGEYTEAFF
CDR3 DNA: TGTGCCATCAGTGGCTTGGGGGGGGAGTACACTGAAGCTTTCTTT